This T cell receptor (beta chain) was recorded in a study of breast tumors, draining lymph nodes, adjacent tissues. Axillary draining lymph nodes of breast cancer patients supplied the node samples. This clonotype came up many times. Via MiXCR, TCRdb re-called the multiplex PCR reads, giving one row per CDR3 protein. The table lists nearly 110,000 distinct CDR3 sequences, less than 40% of them singletons. Germline-derived CDR1 and CDR2 are MNHEY and SVGEGT. The CDR3 contains 14 residues. V shed 0 bases and J shed 6 bases, with 12 bases lying between them. The J gene is TRBJ2-7, the V gene TRBV6-2 or TRBV6-3; D is unclear. Sample: axillary lymph node tissue. This clonotype was sampled from a female donor with breast cancer. Some clones in this sample may be carry-over from other donors' samples. CDR3 coding DNA: TGTGCCAGCAGTTACTCGGCTCATCTCGGCGAGCAGTACTTC. Translation: CASSYSAHLGEQYF.